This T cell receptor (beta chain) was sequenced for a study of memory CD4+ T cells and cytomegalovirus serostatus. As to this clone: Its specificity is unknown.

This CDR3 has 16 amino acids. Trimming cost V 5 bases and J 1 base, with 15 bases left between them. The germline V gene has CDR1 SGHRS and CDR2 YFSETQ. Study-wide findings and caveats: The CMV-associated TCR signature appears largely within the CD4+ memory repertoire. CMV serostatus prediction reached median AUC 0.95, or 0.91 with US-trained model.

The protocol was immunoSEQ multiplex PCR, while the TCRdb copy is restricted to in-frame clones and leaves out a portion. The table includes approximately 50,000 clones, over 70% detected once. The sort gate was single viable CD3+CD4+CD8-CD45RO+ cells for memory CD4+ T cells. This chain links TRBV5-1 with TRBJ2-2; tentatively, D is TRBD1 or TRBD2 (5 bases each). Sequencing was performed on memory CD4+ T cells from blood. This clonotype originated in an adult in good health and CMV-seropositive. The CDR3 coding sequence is TGCGCCAGCAGAGCAGGAGGAGGACAGAACACCGGGGAGCTGTTTTTT. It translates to CASRAGGGQNTGELFF.